The clone carrying this T cell receptor (beta chain) was counted ten times or more. Its specificity is unknown. The CDR3 sequence is 14 residues long. The V and J ends lost 2 bases and 9 bases respectively, with 15 bases between them. Germline CDR1 and CDR2: SGDLS and YYNGEE. This record comes from a study of CD8 T cells in ankylosing spondylitis. General study findings and limits: In ankylosing spondylitis patients, matched synovial fluid reportedly showed significant enrichment of disease-linked clones. Relatively scarce in peripheral blood, disease-linked clones were CD8+.

It was by quantitative 5'-RACE with molecular barcodes that TCR beta libraries were made. In TCRdb, the 5' RACE reads were re-called with MiXCR into one record per CDR3 protein. The sample holds 25,000 to 30,000 distinct CDR3 sequences, less than 5.5% seen once. The V and J genes are TRBV9 and TRBJ2-1; D possibly corresponds to TRBD1 (8 bases). The sample consisted of blood, either unsorted or a sorted T cell fraction (not recorded which). The TCR was taken from a female donor with ankylosing spondylitis or in good health (not recorded which). The CDR3 bases are TGTGCCAGCAGCGTGTTTACAGGGGGGGGTGAGCAGTTCTTC. Protein product: CASSVFTGGGEQFF.